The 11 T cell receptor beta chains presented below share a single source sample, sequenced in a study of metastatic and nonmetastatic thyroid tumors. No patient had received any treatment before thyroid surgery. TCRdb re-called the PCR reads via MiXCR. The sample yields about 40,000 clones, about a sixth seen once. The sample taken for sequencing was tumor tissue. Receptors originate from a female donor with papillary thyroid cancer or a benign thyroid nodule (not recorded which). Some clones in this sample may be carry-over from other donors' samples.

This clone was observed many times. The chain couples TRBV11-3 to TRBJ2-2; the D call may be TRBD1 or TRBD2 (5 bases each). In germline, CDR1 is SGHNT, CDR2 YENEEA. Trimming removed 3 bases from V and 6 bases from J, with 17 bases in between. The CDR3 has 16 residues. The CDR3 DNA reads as TGTGCCAGCAGCTTCAACCAAGGGACGTTTCCCGGGGAGCTGTTTTTT. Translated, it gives CASSFNQGTFPGELFF.

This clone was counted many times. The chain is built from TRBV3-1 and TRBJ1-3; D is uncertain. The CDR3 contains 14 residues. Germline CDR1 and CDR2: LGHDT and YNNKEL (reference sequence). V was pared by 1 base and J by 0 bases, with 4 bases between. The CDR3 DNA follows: TGTGCCAGCAGCCAAGGTGCCTCTGGAAACACCATATATTTT. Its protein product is CASSQGASGNTIYF. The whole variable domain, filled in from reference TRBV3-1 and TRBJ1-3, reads DTAVSQTPKYLVTQMGNDKSIKCEQNLGHDTMYWYKQDSKKFLKIMFSYNNKELIINETVPNRFSPKSPDKAHLNLHINSLELGDSAVYFCASSQGASGNTIYFGEGSWLTVV.

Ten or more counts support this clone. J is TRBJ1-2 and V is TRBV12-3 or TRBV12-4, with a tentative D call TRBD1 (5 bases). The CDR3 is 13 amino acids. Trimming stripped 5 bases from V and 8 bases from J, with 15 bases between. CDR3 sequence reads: CASSPMGGRGYTF. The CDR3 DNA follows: TGTGCCAGCAGTCCCATGGGGGGAAGAGGCTACACCTTC.

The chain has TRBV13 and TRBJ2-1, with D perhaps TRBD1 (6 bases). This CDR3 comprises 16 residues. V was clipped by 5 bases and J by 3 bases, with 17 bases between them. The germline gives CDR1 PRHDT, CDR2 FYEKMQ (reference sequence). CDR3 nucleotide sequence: TGTGCCAGCAGCCATCCGCAGGGGTCCATCTACAATGAGCAGTTCTTC. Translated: CASSHPQGSIYNEQFF.

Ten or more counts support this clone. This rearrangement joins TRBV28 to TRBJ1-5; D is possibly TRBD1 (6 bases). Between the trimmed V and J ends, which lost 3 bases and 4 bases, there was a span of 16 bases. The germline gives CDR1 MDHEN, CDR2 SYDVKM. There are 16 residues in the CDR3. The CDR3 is CASSFGPKQGNQPQHF. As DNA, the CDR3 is TGTGCCAGCAGTTTTGGCCCGAAGCAGGGGAATCAGCCCCAGCATTTT.

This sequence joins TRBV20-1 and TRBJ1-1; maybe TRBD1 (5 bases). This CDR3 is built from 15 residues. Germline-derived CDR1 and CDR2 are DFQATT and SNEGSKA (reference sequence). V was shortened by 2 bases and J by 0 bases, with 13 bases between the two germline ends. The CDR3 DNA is TGCAGTGCTAGAAAGGTAGACAGTCTGAACACTGAAGCTTTCTTT. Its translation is CSARKVDSLNTEAFF.

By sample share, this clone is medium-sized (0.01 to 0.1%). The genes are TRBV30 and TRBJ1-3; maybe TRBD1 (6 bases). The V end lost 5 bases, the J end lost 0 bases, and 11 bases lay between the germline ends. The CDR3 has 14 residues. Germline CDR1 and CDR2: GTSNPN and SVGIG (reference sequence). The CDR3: CAWQGPSSGNTIYF. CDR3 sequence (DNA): TGTGCCTGGCAGGGGCCGAGCTCTGGAAACACCATATATTTT.

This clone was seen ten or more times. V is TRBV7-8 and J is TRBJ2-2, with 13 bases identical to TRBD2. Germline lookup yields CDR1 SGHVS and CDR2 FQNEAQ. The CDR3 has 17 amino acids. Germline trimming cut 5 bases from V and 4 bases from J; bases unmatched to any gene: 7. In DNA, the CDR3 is TGTGCCAGCAGCCTAAACGGACTAGCGGGAGCCACCGGGGAGCTGTTTTTT. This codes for CASSLNGLAGATGELFF. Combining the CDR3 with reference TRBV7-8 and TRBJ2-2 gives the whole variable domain GAGVSQSPRYKVAKRGQDVALRCDPISGHVSLFWYQQALGQGPEFLTYFQNEAQLDKSGLPSDRFFAERPEGSVSTLKIQRTQQEDSAVYLCASSLNGLAGATGELFFGEGSRLTVL.

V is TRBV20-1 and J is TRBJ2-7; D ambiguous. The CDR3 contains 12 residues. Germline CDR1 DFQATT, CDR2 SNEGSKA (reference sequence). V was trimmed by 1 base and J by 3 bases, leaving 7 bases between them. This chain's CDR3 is CSARGPLYEQYF. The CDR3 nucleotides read TGCAGTGCTAGAGGTCCACTCTACGAGCAGTACTTC.

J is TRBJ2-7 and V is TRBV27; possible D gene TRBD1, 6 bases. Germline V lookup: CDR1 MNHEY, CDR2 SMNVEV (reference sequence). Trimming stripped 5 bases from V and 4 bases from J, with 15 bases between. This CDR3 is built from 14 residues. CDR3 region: CASSPRAGAYEQYF. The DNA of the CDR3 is TGTGCCAGCAGTCCCCGGGCAGGGGCGTACGAGCAGTACTTC.

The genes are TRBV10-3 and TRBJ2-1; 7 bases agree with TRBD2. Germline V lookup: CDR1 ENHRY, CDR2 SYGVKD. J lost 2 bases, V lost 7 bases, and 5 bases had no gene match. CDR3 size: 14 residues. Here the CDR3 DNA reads TGTGCCATCATAACTAGCGTCCCCTACAATGAGCAGTTCTTC. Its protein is CAIITSVPYNEQFF.